The entry that follows covers one TCR beta chain sequence. Its antigen remains unknown. The CDR3 is 13 amino acids. Germline V lookup: CDR1 ENHRY, CDR2 SYGVKD. V lost 10 bases, J lost 0 bases, and 13 bases lay in between. Some clones are missing from TCRdb's copy, which holds only in-frame ones; the method was immunoSEQ multiplex PCR. The sample holds some 130,000 clones; around 90% are singletons and the top ten take roughly 8.9%. These data come from a study of T cell responses to AZD1222 COVID-19 vaccine. Overall study findings and caveats: There were repertoire samples only from the period after the peak T cell response.

The gene calls are TRBV10-3 and TRBJ2-7, with unresolved D. This receptor was obtained from an adult in good health. Sample: peripheral blood, taken on day 0 of AZD1222 vaccination. The CDR3 reads CANRPETSYEQYF. The CDR3 DNA sequence: TGTGCCAACCGGCCGGAGACCTCCTACGAGCAGTACTTC.